These T cell receptor beta chains were read from a single sample in a study of shared clonotypes between healthy human individuals. TCRdb keeps only in-frame clones here, not all; method: immunoSEQ multiplex PCR. Of 2 million to 2.5 million clones detected, less than 95% appear once; the ten largest clones hold about 1.1%. Sequencing was carried out using naive CD8+ T cells sorted from blood. The source is a man younger than 30 in good health. Each CDR3 is given with its conserved first and last residue. Each record gives: V gene, J gene, D gene, clone size, CDR3 DNA, CDR3 protein. D genes are given only for firm matches. Clone size is not always given. Where it is, it says once, few, many or a class for expanded clones.

V gene: TRBV5-6; J gene: TRBJ1-3; D gene: NA; clone size: NA; CDR3 DNA: TGTGCCAGCAGCTCAGGGGTCTCTGGAAACACCATATATTTT; CDR3 protein: CASSSGVSGNTIYF
V gene: TRBV19; J gene: TRBJ2-1; D gene: NA; clone size: NA; CDR3 DNA: TGTGCCAGTAGTATAGATCCGGGCGGAGAGCAGTTCTTC; CDR3 protein: CASSIDPGGEQFF
V gene: TRBV27; J gene: TRBJ1-6; D gene: NA; clone size: NA; CDR3 DNA: TGTGCCAGCAGTTTGAAGATTGGGGGGAATTCACCCCTCCACTTT; CDR3 protein: CASSLKIGGNSPLHF
V gene: TRBV4-2; J gene: TRBJ1-1; D gene: NA; clone size: NA; CDR3 DNA: TGTGCCAGCAGTATTGGGGTTGAAGCTTTCTTT; CDR3 protein: CASSIGVEAFF
V gene: TRBV5-8; J gene: TRBJ2-1; D gene: NA; clone size: NA; CDR3 DNA: TGTGCCAGCAGCTTGGAGGTGGGAGAAGCCTACAATGAGCAGTTCTTC; CDR3 protein: CASSLEVGEAYNEQFF
V gene: TRBV28; J gene: TRBJ2-1; D gene: TRBD1; clone size: NA; CDR3 DNA: TGTGCCAGCAGCCCCACTGGACAGGGGGACAATGAGCAGTTCTTC; CDR3 protein: CASSPTGQGDNEQFF
V gene: TRBV30; J gene: TRBJ2-7; D gene: TRBD1; clone size: NA; CDR3 DNA: TGTGCCTGGGGGGGGACAGGAGGGATCGAGCAGTACTTC; CDR3 protein: CAWGGTGGIEQYF
V gene: TRBV4-3; J gene: TRBJ2-2; D gene: NA; clone size: once; CDR3 DNA: TGCGCCAGCAGCCACAGGACGGCCGGGGAGCTGTTTTTT; CDR3 protein: CASSHRTAGELFF
V gene: TRBV4-1; J gene: TRBJ2-2; D gene: TRBD1; clone size: NA; CDR3 DNA: TGCGCCAGCAGCCAAGGATGGGTAACAGGGGGCACCGGGGAGCTGTTTTTT; CDR3 protein: CASSQGWVTGGTGELFF
V gene: TRBV4-1; J gene: TRBJ2-5; D gene: TRBD2; clone size: NA; CDR3 DNA: TGCGCCAGCAGCCAAGGGATAGCGGGGGGCCAAGAGACCCAGTACTTC; CDR3 protein: CASSQGIAGGQETQYF
V gene: TRBV9; J gene: TRBJ1-1; D gene: NA; clone size: NA; CDR3 DNA: TGTGCCAGCAGCCCGGACGGGAACACTGAAGCTTTCTTT; CDR3 protein: CASSPDGNTEAFF
V gene: TRBV6-6; J gene: TRBJ1-4; D gene: NA; clone size: NA; CDR3 DNA: TGTGCCAGCAGACCCAGGGGAGATGAAAAACTGTTTTTT; CDR3 protein: CASRPRGDEKLFF
V gene: TRBV4-3; J gene: TRBJ2-2; D gene: NA; clone size: few; CDR3 DNA: TGCGCCAGCAGCCATACGGGGACCGGGGAGCTGTTTTTT; CDR3 protein: CASSHTGTGELFF
V gene: TRBV28; J gene: TRBJ1-2; D gene: NA; clone size: NA; CDR3 DNA: TGTGCCAGCAGTTTAGATCCTCCGGGGGGCTACACCTTC; CDR3 protein: CASSLDPPGGYTF
V gene: TRBV21-1; J gene: TRBJ2-1; D gene: NA; clone size: NA; CDR3 DNA: TGTGCCAGCAGCAATAAGACTAGCGGGACTTTCTACAATGAGCAGTTCTTC; CDR3 protein: CASSNKTSGTFYNEQFF
V gene: TRBV19; J gene: TRBJ2-1; D gene: TRBD1; clone size: NA; CDR3 DNA: TGTGCCAGTAGTCCTGAGGGGGCAGGCTGGGACAATGAGCAGTTCTTC; CDR3 protein: CASSPEGAGWDNEQFF
V gene: TRBV11-2; J gene: TRBJ2-5; D gene: TRBD2; clone size: NA; CDR3 DNA: TGTGCCAGCAGCTTAGTCCCGGGAGGGGACGAGACCCAGTACTTC; CDR3 protein: CASSLVPGGDETQYF
V gene: TRBV28; J gene: TRBJ1-2; D gene: NA; clone size: few; CDR3 DNA: TGTGCCAGCAGTTTCCCGACCAACTATGGCTACACCTTC; CDR3 protein: CASSFPTNYGYTF
V gene: TRBV6-6; J gene: TRBJ1-3; D gene: NA; clone size: NA; CDR3 DNA: TGTGCCAGCAACCTCCGCGGCAACACCATATATTTT; CDR3 protein: CASNLRGNTIYF
V gene: TRBV5-1; J gene: TRBJ1-2; D gene: TRBD1; clone size: NA; CDR3 DNA: TGCGCCAGCAGCCCGGTCCCCGGGACAGGGGTCCATGGCTACACCTTC; CDR3 protein: CASSPVPGTGVHGYTF
V gene: TRBV27; J gene: TRBJ2-1; D gene: NA; clone size: NA; CDR3 DNA: TGTGCCAGCTCCCTAGGACTACCTGGCGGCCATGAGCAGTTCTTC; CDR3 protein: CASSLGLPGGHEQFF
V gene: TRBV7-9; J gene: TRBJ2-3; D gene: TRBD2; clone size: NA; CDR3 DNA: TGTGCCAGCAGCTTAGCCGACGGGGGGACAGATACGCAGTATTTT; CDR3 protein: CASSLADGGTDTQYF
V gene: TRBV6-4; J gene: TRBJ1-2; D gene: TRBD1; clone size: once; CDR3 DNA: TGTGCCAGCAGGACTCACCGGGACAGGGCGATAAGGTGGGGCTACACCTTC; CDR3 protein: CASRTHRDRAIRWGYTF
V gene: TRBV2; J gene: TRBJ2-5; D gene: NA; clone size: NA; CDR3 DNA: TGTGCCAGCAGTGACCGTAAAAGAGACGAGTACTTC; CDR3 protein: CASSDRKRDEYF
V gene: TRBV25-1; J gene: TRBJ1-1; D gene: NA; clone size: NA; CDR3 DNA: TGTGCCAGCAGTGAATTTAAGGGGAAGTTTCCTGAAGCTTTCTTT; CDR3 protein: CASSEFKGKFPEAFF
V gene: TRBV6-5; J gene: TRBJ2-1; D gene: TRBD2; clone size: NA; CDR3 DNA: TGTGCCAGCAGTTACGGGGCGGGAGGGCGGAATGAGCAGTTCTTC; CDR3 protein: CASSYGAGGRNEQFF
V gene: TRBV5-8; J gene: TRBJ1-1; D gene: NA; clone size: once; CDR3 DNA: TGTGCCAGCAGCTTGTCCCTCAGGAATGAAGCTTTCTTT; CDR3 protein: CASSLSLRNEAFF
V gene: TRBV6-5; J gene: TRBJ2-5; D gene: TRBD2; clone size: NA; CDR3 DNA: TGTGCCAGCAGTTACACTAGCGGGGGGGCCGAGACCCAGTACTTC; CDR3 protein: CASSYTSGGAETQYF